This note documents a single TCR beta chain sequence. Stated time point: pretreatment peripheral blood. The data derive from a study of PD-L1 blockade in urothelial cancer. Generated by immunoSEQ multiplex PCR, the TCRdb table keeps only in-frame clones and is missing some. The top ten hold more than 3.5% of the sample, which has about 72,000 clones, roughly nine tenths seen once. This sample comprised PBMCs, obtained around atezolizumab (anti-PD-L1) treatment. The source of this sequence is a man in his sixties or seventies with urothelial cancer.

The CDR3: CASGPLPGGSEAFF. In DNA, the CDR3 is TGTGCCAGCGGCCCCCTCCCAGGGGGCTCTGAAGCTTTCTTT. V usage is TRBV18 and J usage is TRBJ1-1; 8 nucleotides line up with TRBD1. Per germline, CDR1 KGHSH and CDR2 LQKENI. J was trimmed by 6 bases and V by 8 bases; bases with no gene match: 11. The CDR3 is made up of 14 amino acids.